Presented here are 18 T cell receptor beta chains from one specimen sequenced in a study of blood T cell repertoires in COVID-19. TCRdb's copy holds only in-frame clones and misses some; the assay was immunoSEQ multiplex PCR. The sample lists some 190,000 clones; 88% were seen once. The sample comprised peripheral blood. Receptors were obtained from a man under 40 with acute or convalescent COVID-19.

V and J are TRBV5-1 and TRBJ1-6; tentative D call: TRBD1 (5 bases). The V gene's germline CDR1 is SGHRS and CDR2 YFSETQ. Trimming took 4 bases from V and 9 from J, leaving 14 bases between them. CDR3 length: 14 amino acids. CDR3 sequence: CASSPGGRSSPLHF. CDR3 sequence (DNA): TGCGCCAGCAGCCCGGGGGGGAGAAGTTCACCCCTCCACTTT.

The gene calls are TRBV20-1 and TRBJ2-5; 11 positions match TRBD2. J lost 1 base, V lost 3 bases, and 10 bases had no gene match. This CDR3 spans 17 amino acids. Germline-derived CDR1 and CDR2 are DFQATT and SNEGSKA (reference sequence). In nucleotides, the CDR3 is TGCAGTGCTAGTGGGCTAGCGGGGGGACCCCGCCAAGAGACCCAGTACTTC. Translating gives CSASGLAGGPRQETQYF.

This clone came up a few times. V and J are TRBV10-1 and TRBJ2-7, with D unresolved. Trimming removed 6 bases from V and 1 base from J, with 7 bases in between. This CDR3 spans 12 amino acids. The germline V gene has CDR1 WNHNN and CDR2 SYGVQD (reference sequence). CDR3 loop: CASRTGSYEQYF. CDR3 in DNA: TGCGCCAGCAGGACCGGGTCCTACGAGCAGTACTTC.

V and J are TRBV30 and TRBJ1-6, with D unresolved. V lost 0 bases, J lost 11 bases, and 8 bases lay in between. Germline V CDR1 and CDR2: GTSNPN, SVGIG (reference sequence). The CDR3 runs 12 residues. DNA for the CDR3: TGTGCCTGGAGTGTAGGCCGGGCACCCCTCCACTTT. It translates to CAWSVGRAPLHF. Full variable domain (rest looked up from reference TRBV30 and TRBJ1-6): SQTIHQWPATLVQPVGSPLSLECTVEGTSNPNLYWYRQAAGRGLQLLFYSVGIGQISSEVPQNLSASRPQDRQFILSSKKLLLSDSGFYLCAWSVGRAPLHFGNGTRLTVT.

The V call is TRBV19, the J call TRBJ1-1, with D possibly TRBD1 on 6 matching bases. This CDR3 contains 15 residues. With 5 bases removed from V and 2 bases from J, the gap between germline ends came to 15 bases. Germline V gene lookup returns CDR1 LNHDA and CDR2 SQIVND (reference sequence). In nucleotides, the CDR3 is TGTGCCAGTAGTTCGCCAGGGGACCCTAACACTGAAGCTTTCTTT. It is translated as CASSSPGDPNTEAFF.

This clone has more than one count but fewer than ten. CDR3 amino acids: CASGLAVNTEAFF. The CDR3 DNA sequence: TGTGCTAGTGGTTTGGCAGTGAACACTGAAGCTTTCTTT. J is TRBJ1-1 and V is TRBV12-5; D is uncertain. CDR1 is LGHNT, CDR2 FRNRAP, per germline. The CDR3 totals 13 residues. The V end lost 1 base, the J end lost 0 bases, and 3 bases lay between the germline ends.

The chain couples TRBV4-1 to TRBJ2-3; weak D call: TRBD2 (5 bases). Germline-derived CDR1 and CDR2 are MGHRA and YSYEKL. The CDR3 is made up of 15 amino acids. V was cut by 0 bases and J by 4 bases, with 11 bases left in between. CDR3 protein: CASSQDLAGPDTQYF. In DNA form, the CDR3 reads TGCGCCAGCAGCCAAGATCTGGCGGGTCCAGATACGCAGTATTTT.

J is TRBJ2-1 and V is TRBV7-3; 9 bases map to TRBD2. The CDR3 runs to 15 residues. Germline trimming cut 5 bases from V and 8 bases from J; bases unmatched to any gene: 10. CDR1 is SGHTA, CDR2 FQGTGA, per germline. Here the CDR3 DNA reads TGTGCCAGCAGCCCACGGACTAGCGATGCAGATGAGCAGTTCTTC. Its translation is CASSPRTSDADEQFF.

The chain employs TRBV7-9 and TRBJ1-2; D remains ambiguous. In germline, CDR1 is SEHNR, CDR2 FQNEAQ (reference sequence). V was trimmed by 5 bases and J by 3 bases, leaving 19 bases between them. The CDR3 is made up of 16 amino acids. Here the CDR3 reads CASSASTLPSDYGYTF. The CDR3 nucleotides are TGTGCCAGCAGCGCCTCGACTCTCCCCTCGGACTATGGCTACACCTTC. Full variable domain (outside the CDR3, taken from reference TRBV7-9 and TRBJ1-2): DTGVSQNPRHKITKRGQNVTFRCDPISEHNRLYWYRQTLGQGPEFLTYFQNEAQLEKSRLLSDRFSAERPKGSFSTLEIQRTEQGDSAMYLCASSASTLPSDYGYTFGSGTRLTVV.

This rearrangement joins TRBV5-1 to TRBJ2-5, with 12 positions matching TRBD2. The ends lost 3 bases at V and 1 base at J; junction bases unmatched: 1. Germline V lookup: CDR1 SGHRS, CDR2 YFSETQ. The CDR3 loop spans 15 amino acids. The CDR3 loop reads CASSSSGGAQETQYF. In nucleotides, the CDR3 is TGCGCCAGCAGCTCTAGCGGGGGGGCCCAAGAGACCCAGTACTTC. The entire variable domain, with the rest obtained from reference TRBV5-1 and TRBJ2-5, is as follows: KAGVTQTPRYLIKTRGQQVTLSCSPISGHRSVSWYQQTPGQGLQFLFEYFSETQRNKGNFPGRFSGRQFSNSRSEMNVSTLELGDSALYLCASSSSGGAQETQYFGPGTRLLVL.

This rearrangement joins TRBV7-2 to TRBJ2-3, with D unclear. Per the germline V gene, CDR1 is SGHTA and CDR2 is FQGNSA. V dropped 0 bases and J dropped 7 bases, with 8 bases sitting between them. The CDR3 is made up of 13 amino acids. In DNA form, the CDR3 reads TGTGCCAGCAGCTTAGCGGCCTTCAATACGCAGTATTTT. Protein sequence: CASSLAAFNTQYF.

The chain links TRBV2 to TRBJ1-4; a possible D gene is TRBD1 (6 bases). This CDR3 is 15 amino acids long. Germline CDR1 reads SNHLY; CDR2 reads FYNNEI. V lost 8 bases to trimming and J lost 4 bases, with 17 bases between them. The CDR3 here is CASVYSRDINEKLFF. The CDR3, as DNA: TGTGCCAGCGTTTACTCCAGGGACATTAATGAAAAACTGTTTTTT.

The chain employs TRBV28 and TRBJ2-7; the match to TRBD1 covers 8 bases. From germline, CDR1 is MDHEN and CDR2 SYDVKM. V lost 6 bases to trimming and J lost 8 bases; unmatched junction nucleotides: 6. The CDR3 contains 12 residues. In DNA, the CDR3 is TGTGCCAGCAGCTCGACAGGGGAGAAGCAGTACTTC. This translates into CASSSTGEKQYF.

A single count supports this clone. The CDR3 nucleotides are TGTGCCAGCAGCCCAAAGACAGGGGGCGCGAATGAGCAGTTCTTC. Protein product: CASSPKTGGANEQFF. The V gene is TRBV7-3, the J gene TRBJ2-1, with 10 bases matching TRBD1. The CDR3 spans 15 residues. Germline CDR1 and CDR2: SGHTA and FQGTGA. V shed 5 bases, J shed 7 bases, and the junction held 8 bases outside the gene matches.

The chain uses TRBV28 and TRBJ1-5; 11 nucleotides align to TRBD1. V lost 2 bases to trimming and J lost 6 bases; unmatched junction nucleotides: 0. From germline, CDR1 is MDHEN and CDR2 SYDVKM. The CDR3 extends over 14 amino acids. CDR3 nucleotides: TGTGCCAGCAGTTTAGGGACAGGGGGTCAGCCCCAGCATTTT. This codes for CASSLGTGGQPQHF.

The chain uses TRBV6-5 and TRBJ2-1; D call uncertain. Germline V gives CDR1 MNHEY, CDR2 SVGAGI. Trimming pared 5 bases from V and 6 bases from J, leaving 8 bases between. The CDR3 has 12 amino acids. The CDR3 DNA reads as TGTGCCAGCAGTCGAGACTTCAATGAGCAGTTCTTC. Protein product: CASSRDFNEQFF.

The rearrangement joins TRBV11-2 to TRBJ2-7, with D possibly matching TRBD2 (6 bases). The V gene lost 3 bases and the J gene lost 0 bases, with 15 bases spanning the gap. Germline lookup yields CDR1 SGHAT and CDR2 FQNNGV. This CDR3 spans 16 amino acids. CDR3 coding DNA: TGTGCCAGCAGCTTCGGCGGCGGGACGATCTCCTACGAGCAGTACTTC. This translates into CASSFGGGTISYEQYF.

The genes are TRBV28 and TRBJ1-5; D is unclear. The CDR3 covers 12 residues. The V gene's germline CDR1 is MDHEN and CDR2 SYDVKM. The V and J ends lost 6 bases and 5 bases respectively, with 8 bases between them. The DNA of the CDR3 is TGTGCCAGCAGCGAGATCGATCAGCCCCAGCATTTT. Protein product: CASSEIDQPQHF.